This passage covers 21 T cell receptor beta chains from one sample sequenced in a study of shared clonotypes between healthy human individuals. The assay was immunoSEQ multiplex PCR, and TCRdb's table has in-frame clones only and misses some. Of 1 million to 1.3 million clones in the sample, approximately 80% are singletons; the top ten hold 0.6% to 0.7%. The sequencing input was memory CD4+ T cells from PBMCs. As to subset: CD45RA-negative fraction. The receptors here all came from a man aged 18 to 29 in good health. Some clones in this sample may be carry-over from other donors' samples.

A single count supports this clone. The rearrangement joins TRBV5-6 to TRBJ2-5; D unresolved. Trimming removed 5 bases at V and 4 bases at J, with 9 bases between. The CDR3 has 12 residues. Germline V gives CDR1 SGHDT, CDR2 YYEEEE. The CDR3 DNA follows: TGTGCCAGCAGTCGCTACCTAGAGACCCAGTACTTC. Protein: CASSRYLETQYF.

The rearrangement joins TRBV10-2 to TRBJ2-2; 14 bases agree with TRBD2. Looked up from germline, CDR1 is WSHSY and CDR2 is SAAADI. The CDR3 is 17 residues long. V lost 4 bases and J lost 4; bases outside the gene matches: 5. CDR3: CASSGLAGGPGTGELFF. CDR3 DNA sequence: TGCGCCAGCAGTGGACTAGCGGGAGGGCCGGGCACCGGGGAGCTGTTTTTT.

The rearrangement links TRBV6-5 to TRBJ2-7, with a possible D match to TRBD1 (6 bases). The germline gives CDR1 MNHEY, CDR2 SVGAGI. The CDR3 consists of 14 residues. Trimming cost V 11 bases and J 3 bases, with 20 bases left between them. The CDR3 is CAPSGQRFGYEQYF. The CDR3 bases are TGTGCCCCCTCGGGACAAAGATTTGGCTACGAGCAGTACTTC.

The chain uses TRBV7-2 and TRBJ2-4; 7 bases line up with TRBD2. J lost 1 base, V lost 5 bases, and 11 bases had no gene match. Germline loops: CDR1 SGHTA, CDR2 FQGNSA. The CDR3 length is 17 residues. This chain's CDR3 is CASSLYGRPQAKNIQYF. Here the CDR3 DNA reads TGTGCCAGCAGCCTTTACGGGAGGCCCCAGGCCAAAAACATTCAGTACTTC. Full variable domain (outside the CDR3, taken from reference TRBV7-2 and TRBJ2-4): GAGVSQSPSNKVTEKGKDVELRCDPISGHTALYWYRQSLGQGLEFLIYFQGNSAPDKSGLPSDRFSAERTGGSVSTLTIQRTQQEDSAVYLCASSLYGRPQAKNIQYFGAGTRLSVL.

This clone was seen a few times. The chain joins TRBV11-1 to TRBJ1-1; maybe TRBD1 (6 bases). Trimming removed 5 bases from V and 1 base from J, with 11 bases in between. Germline CDR1 and CDR2: SGHAT and FQDESV (reference sequence). The length of the CDR3 is 14 residues. CDR3 in amino acids: CASSPDRTNTEAFF. CDR3 coding DNA: TGTGCCAGCAGCCCGGACAGAACGAACACTGAAGCTTTCTTT.

V and J are TRBV6-6 and TRBJ1-5, with D tentatively TRBD1 (6 bases). Germline V gene lookup returns CDR1 MNHNY and CDR2 SVGAGI (reference sequence). Trimming removed 7 bases at V and 0 bases at J, with 16 bases between. The CDR3 totals 16 residues. The CDR3 here is CASNFGQTYSNQPQHF. The CDR3, as DNA: TGTGCCAGCAATTTTGGACAGACATATAGCAATCAGCCCCAGCATTTT.

This sequence joins TRBV10-3 and TRBJ1-1; D uncertain. The CDR3 runs to 14 residues. V was clipped by 4 bases and J by 1 base, with 10 bases between them. Germline CDR1 is ENHRY and CDR2 is SYGVKD. CDR3 DNA sequence: TGTGCCATCAGTGTACATGAGCAGAACACTGAAGCTTTCTTT. Translating it yields CAISVHEQNTEAFF.

V and J are TRBV9 and TRBJ1-5; D is ambiguous. From germline, CDR1 is SGDLS and CDR2 YYNGEE. The CDR3 spans 15 residues. V lost 4 bases and J lost 2, with 13 bases in between. Written as DNA, the CDR3 is TGTGCCAGCAGCCCCACGGTGGGAGGCAATCAGCCCCAGCATTTT. Translation: CASSPTVGGNQPQHF.

This clone was counted ten times or more. Different DNA sequences within this sample yield the same CDR3. The chain couples TRBV15 to TRBJ2-7; D is undetermined. CDR1 LNHNV and CDR2 YYDKDF come from the germline V gene (reference sequence). CDR3 length: 13 amino acids. Trimming stripped 0 bases from V and 7 bases from J, with 10 bases between. The CDR3 nucleotides are TGTGCCACCAGCAGAGATATAGTGAGGGAGCAGTACTTC. Translated: CATSRDIVREQYF.

The V gene is TRBV7-8, the J gene TRBJ2-1; 9 bases agree with TRBD2. CDR1 is SGHVS, CDR2 FQNEAQ, per germline. After removal of 5 bases from V and 4 bases from J, the junction contained 6 bases not matched to a gene. CDR3 length equals 15 residues. CDR3 DNA sequence: TGTGCCAGCAGCCTCAGCGGGAGGATATACAATGAGCAGTTCTTC. It encodes CASSLSGRIYNEQFF.

In DNA, the CDR3 is TGTGCCAGCACCCCGGGACTAGCAGACACCGGGGAGCTGTTTTTT. This translates into CASTPGLADTGELFF. The J gene is TRBJ2-2, the V gene TRBV11-3; 9 bases are a match to TRBD2. The CDR3 contains 15 residues. Germline V lookup: CDR1 SGHNT, CDR2 YENEEA. Germline trimming cut 7 bases from V and 3 bases from J; bases unmatched to any gene: 6.

This CDR3 is CASSSTFDSINEQFF. CDR3 sequence (DNA): TGTGCCAGCAGCTCAACCTTCGACAGTATCAATGAGCAGTTCTTC. The chain combines TRBV7-3 with TRBJ2-1; D may be TRBD1 (5 bases). V was cut by 4 bases and J by 6 bases, with 16 bases left in between. This CDR3 is built from 15 residues. The germline CDR1 and CDR2 sequences are SGHTA and FQGTGA.

This clone was counted between two and nine times. This CDR3 is also generated by other DNA sequences in the sample. The V and J genes are TRBV11-1 and TRBJ2-7; 11 positions agree with TRBD2. CDR1 is SGHAT, CDR2 FQDESV, per germline (reference sequence). Unmatched junction bases numbered 4, after V lost 5 bases and J lost 4 bases. This CDR3 spans 14 amino acids. The CDR3 loop is CASSPGLADYEQYF. The DNA of the CDR3 is TGTGCCAGCAGCCCGGGACTAGCGGATTACGAGCAGTACTTC.

Concerning this clone: Other DNA sequences in the sample encode the same CDR3. The gene calls are TRBV28 and TRBJ2-3; no clear D gene. The germline gives CDR1 MDHEN, CDR2 SYDVKM. CDR3 length: 12 residues. V was cut by 6 bases and J by 0 bases, with 4 bases left in between. CDR3 loop: CASRSSTDTQYF. The CDR3 nucleotides are TGTGCCAGCAGGTCCAGCACAGATACGCAGTATTTT.

About this clone itself: The same CDR3 can be traced to other DNA sequences in this sample. The chain has TRBV6-5 and TRBJ1-5, with D unclear. The CDR3 length is 14 residues. The germline V gene encodes CDR1 MNHEY and CDR2 SVGAGI. Between the trimmed V and J ends, which lost 2 bases and 2 bases, there was a span of 7 bases. CDR3 residues: CASSYRGGNQPQHF. The CDR3 DNA sequence: TGTGCCAGCAGTTACCGGGGTGGCAATCAGCCCCAGCATTTT.

This clone was recorded a few times. Since a far larger clone is one base different, this is likely a read error. The chain is built from TRBV30 and TRBJ1-4; D is possibly TRBD1 (5 bases). This CDR3 has 14 amino acids. The germline V gene encodes CDR1 GTSNPN and CDR2 SVGIG (reference sequence). The CDR3 DNA reads as TGTGCCTGGGGGGGGTTGGGACTAAATGAAAAACTGGTTTTT. Translation: CAWGGLGLNEKLVF.

A single count supports this clone. In the same sample, other DNA sequences code for this CDR3. The chain employs TRBV6-5 and TRBJ1-3; D is undetermined. Germline assignment: CDR1 MNHEY and CDR2 SVGAGI. The CDR3 contains 14 residues. The V and J ends lost 5 bases and 0 bases respectively, with 8 bases between them. CDR3 amino acids: CASSPGTSGNTIYF. The CDR3 DNA is TGTGCCAGCAGTCCCGGTACCTCTGGAAACACCATATATTTT.

This chain joins TRBV5-1 and TRBJ2-3; TRBD2 matches at 7 bases. Germline assignment: CDR1 SGHRS and CDR2 YFSETQ. Losses at the gene ends were 2 bases for V and 0 bases for J; bases not matched to a gene: 3. This CDR3 is 15 amino acids long. The CDR3 nucleotides read TGCGCCAGCAGCTTCGGTAGCGGGAGCACAGATACGCAGTATTTT. It encodes CASSFGSGSTDTQYF.

The chain carries TRBV10-3 and TRBJ1-1; 9 bases agree with TRBD1. Trimming cost V 3 bases and J 3 bases; bases outside gene matches: 20. This CDR3 region has 20 residues. CDR1 is ENHRY and CDR2 is SYGVKD in the germline V gene. The CDR3 is CAISDIPRDRASPIDTEAFF. The CDR3 DNA reads TGTGCCATCAGTGACATTCCAAGGGACAGGGCGTCTCCGATTGACACTGAAGCTTTCTTT.

The chain is built from TRBV6-4 and TRBJ2-1; the D is unclear. The V end lost 0 bases, the J end lost 3 bases, and 9 bases lay between the germline ends. Germline V gene lookup returns CDR1 MRHNA and CDR2 SNTAGT. This CDR3 is built from 15 residues. CDR3 coding DNA: TGTGCCAGCAGTGACTCCCCCACGGACTACAATGAGCAGTTCTTC. It translates to CASSDSPTDYNEQFF.

There are a few counts of this clone. This rearrangement joins TRBV5-1 to TRBJ1-5; no reliable D call. The CDR3 runs to 13 residues. Trimming removed 4 bases from V and 9 bases from J, with 14 bases in between. CDR1 SGHRS and CDR2 YFSETQ come from the germline V gene. CDR3 nucleotides: TGCGCCAGCAGCCTTGCCTCGTCTTGGCCCCAGCATTTT. Translation: CASSLASSWPQHF.